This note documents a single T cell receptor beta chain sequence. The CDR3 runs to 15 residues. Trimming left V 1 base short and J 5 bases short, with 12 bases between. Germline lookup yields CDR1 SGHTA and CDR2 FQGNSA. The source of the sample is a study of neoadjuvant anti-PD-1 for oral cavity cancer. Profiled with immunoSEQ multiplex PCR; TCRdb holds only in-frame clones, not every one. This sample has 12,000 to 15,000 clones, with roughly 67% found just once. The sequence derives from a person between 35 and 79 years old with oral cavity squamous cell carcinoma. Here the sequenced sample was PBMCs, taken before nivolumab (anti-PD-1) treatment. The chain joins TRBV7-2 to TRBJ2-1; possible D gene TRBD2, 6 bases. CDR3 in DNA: TGTGCCAGCAGCTTAGACCGGGGGAGGAACAATGAGCAGTTCTTC. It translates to CASSLDRGRNNEQFF. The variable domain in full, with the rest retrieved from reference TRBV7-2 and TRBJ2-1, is GAGVSQSPSNKVTEKGKDVELRCDPISGHTALYWYRQSLGQGLEFLIYFQGNSAPDKSGLPSDRFSAERTGGSVSTLTIQRTQQEDSAVYLCASSLDRGRNNEQFFGPGTRLTVL.